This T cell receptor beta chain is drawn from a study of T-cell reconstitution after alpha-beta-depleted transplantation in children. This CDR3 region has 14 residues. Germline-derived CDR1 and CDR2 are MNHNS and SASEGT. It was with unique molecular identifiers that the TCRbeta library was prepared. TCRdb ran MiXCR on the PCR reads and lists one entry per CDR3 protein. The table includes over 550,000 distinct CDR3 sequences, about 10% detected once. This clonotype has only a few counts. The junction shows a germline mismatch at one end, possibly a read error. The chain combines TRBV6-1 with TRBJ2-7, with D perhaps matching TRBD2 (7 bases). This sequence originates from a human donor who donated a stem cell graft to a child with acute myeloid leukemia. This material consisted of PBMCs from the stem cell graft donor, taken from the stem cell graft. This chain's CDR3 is CASREGGEGHEQYF. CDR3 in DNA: TGTGCCAGCAGGGAAGGGGGGGAAGGGCACGAGCAGTACTTC.